This T cell receptor beta chain was sequenced during a study of CD8 T cells in ankylosing spondylitis. Overall study findings and caveats: Disease-associated clonotypes exhibited CD8+ identity and were relatively infrequent in peripheral blood. A motif in TCR beta, a set of under ten highly homologous variants, appeared characteristic of ankylosing spondylitis blood. Reportedly, significant enrichment of disease-linked clones occurred in matched ankylosing spondylitis synovial fluid.

Deletions cut 3 bases from V and 8 bases from J, with 22 bases between. The CDR3 is 16 amino acids. CDR1 and CDR2 (germline): DFQATT, SNEGSKA (reference sequence). Making use of molecular barcodes, quantitative 5'-RACE generated TCR beta libraries. TCRdb passed the 5' RACE reads through MiXCR, listing each CDR3 protein once. The sample lists 130,000 or so distinct CDR3 sequences, roughly 7.3% occurring once. Concerning this clonotype: Its antigen is unidentified.

The TCR was taken from a male donor with ankylosing spondylitis or in good health (not recorded which). The sequencing sample was made of blood, either unsorted or a sorted T cell fraction (not recorded which). The chain combines TRBV20-1 with TRBJ2-2; a possible D gene is TRBD2 (7 bases). The CDR3 DNA reads as TGCAGTGCTAGGGGGCCGGGGGGCGGTCTAGCAGGGGAGCTGTTTTTT. This encodes CSARGPGGGLAGELFF.